Below, 30 T cell receptor beta chains from the same sample are listed, as sequenced in a study of blood T cell repertoires in COVID-19. Method: immunoSEQ multiplex PCR; TCRdb's copy keeps in-frame clones and lacks some. The repertoire includes some 450,000 clones, more than 70% of them detected once, and 10% to 15% sits in the top ten. Sequencing used peripheral blood. Receptors were obtained from a woman aged 50 to 60 with COVID-19, enrolled during active disease.

The gene calls are TRBV19 and TRBJ1-1; D perhaps matches TRBD1 (6 bases). Germline V lookup: CDR1 LNHDA, CDR2 SQIVND (reference sequence). This CDR3 spans 14 amino acids. The V gene lost 7 bases and the J gene lost 4 bases, with 16 bases spanning the gap. CDR3 sequence (DNA): TGTGCCAGTAAGAAAGCGACAGGTCGCACTGAAGCTTTCTTT. Residues: CASKKATGRTEAFF.

V is TRBV10-3 and J is TRBJ2-3, with TRBD2 matching over 10 bases. The CDR3 is 17 amino acids. CDR1 ENHRY and CDR2 SYGVKD come from the germline V gene. With 4 bases clipped from V and 0 bases from J, the junction kept 7 bases outside the gene matches. The CDR3 loop is CAISVQLAGTSTDTQYF. CDR3 nucleotides: TGTGCCATCAGTGTCCAACTAGCGGGGACTAGCACAGATACGCAGTATTTT.

The chain combines TRBV27 with TRBJ2-7; TRBD1 agrees at 9 bases. Looked up from germline, CDR1 is MNHEY and CDR2 is SMNVEV (reference sequence). CDR3 size: 13 residues. The V segment lost 5 bases and the J segment 8 bases; nucleotides outside the gene matches: 7. CDR3: CASSPRQGDKQYF. Written as DNA, the CDR3 is TGTGCCAGCAGTCCCCGACAGGGGGACAAGCAGTACTTC.

The chain is built from TRBV2 and TRBJ2-7, with D maybe TRBD1 (6 bases). V lost 6 bases to trimming and J lost 7 bases, with 22 bases between them. This CDR3 is built from 15 residues. Germline CDR1 is SNHLY and CDR2 is FYNNEI. CDR3 protein: CASRNGQSLGEEQYF. The CDR3 region has the DNA TGTGCCAGCAGGAACGGACAGAGCCTGGGGGAGGAGCAGTACTTC.

The chain couples TRBV9 to TRBJ1-3, with D maybe TRBD1 (6 bases). V was clipped by 4 bases and J by 4 bases, with 15 bases between them. Looked up from germline, CDR1 is SGDLS and CDR2 is YYNGEE. The CDR3 covers 15 residues. DNA of the CDR3: TGTGCCAGCAGCCCGAGGGGGGGGAGCGGAAACACCATATATTTT. Protein product: CASSPRGGSGNTIYF.

The J gene is TRBJ1-6, the V gene TRBV19; 9 bases match TRBD1. The CDR3 covers 15 residues. Germline-derived CDR1 and CDR2 are LNHDA and SQIVND (reference sequence). V dropped 4 bases and J dropped 8; count of bases not matched to a gene: 6. The CDR3: CASSTTGGWDSPLHF. The CDR3 coding sequence is TGTGCCAGTAGTACTACAGGGGGCTGGGATTCACCCCTCCACTTT.

The CDR3 sequence: CASSTGLLGELFF. The CDR3 DNA is TGTGCCAGTAGTACGGGACTCCTCGGGGAGCTGTTTTTT. The V and J genes are TRBV19 and TRBJ2-2; TRBD2 might be the D (6 bases). Trimming cost V 4 bases and J 7 bases, with 10 bases left between them. CDR1 and CDR2 from the germline V gene are LNHDA and SQIVND (reference sequence). There are 13 residues in the CDR3. The whole variable domain, filled in from reference TRBV19 and TRBJ2-2, reads DGGITQSPKYLFRKEGQNVTLSCEQNLNHDAMYWYRQDPGQGLRLIYYSQIVNDFQKGDIAEGYSVSREKKESFPLTVTSAQKNPTAFYLCASSTGLLGELFFGEGSRLTVL.

The chain carries TRBV30 and TRBJ2-7, with D possibly TRBD2 on 7 matching bases. Trimming removed 0 bases at V and 5 bases at J, with 14 bases between. The CDR3 has 14 amino acids. Germline CDR1 and CDR2: GTSNPN and SVGIG (reference sequence). The CDR3 is CAWSVLGGANEQYF. As DNA, the CDR3 is TGTGCCTGGAGTGTACTAGGGGGGGCTAACGAGCAGTACTTC.

The chain is built from TRBV30 and TRBJ2-1; a weak D match, TRBD2 (5 bases). V was pared by 3 bases and J by 0 bases, with 18 bases between. Germline V gene sequence: CDR1 GTSNPN, CDR2 SVGIG (reference sequence). This CDR3 is 17 amino acids long. CDR3 coding DNA: TGTGCCTGGAGCTTAGTATGGGATCGGGGCTCCTACAATGAGCAGTTCTTC. This translates into CAWSLVWDRGSYNEQFF.

The chain is built from TRBV3-1 (or the pseudogene TRBV3-2) and TRBJ1-1; tentatively, D is TRBD1 (6 bases). CDR3 size: 13 residues. Trimming cost V 6 bases and J 3 bases, with 11 bases left between them. The V gene's germline CDR1 is LGHDT and CDR2 YNNKEL (reference sequence). CDR3 sequence: CASRRDTDTEAFF. For the CDR3, the DNA is TGTGCCAGCAGGAGGGACACCGACACTGAAGCTTTCTTT.

The chain carries TRBV9 and TRBJ2-1; the D gene is possibly TRBD2 (5 bases). From germline, CDR1 is SGDLS and CDR2 YYNGEE. V was clipped by 7 bases and J by 5 bases, with 13 bases between them. CDR3 length: 13 residues. The CDR3 loop is CASASSPNNEQFF. The DNA of the CDR3 is TGTGCCAGCGCGTCTAGCCCCAACAATGAGCAGTTCTTC.

V gene TRBV27 combines with J gene TRBJ2-2; a weak D match, TRBD1 (6 bases). The CDR3 is 15 residues long. Germline assignment: CDR1 MNHEY and CDR2 SMNVEV (reference sequence). V was shortened by 8 bases and J by 4 bases, with 17 bases between the two germline ends. The CDR3 region is CASSPVIRGTGELFF. CDR3 nucleotides: TGTGCCAGCTCCCCGGTAATCAGGGGCACCGGGGAGCTGTTTTTT.

The rearrangement uses TRBV27 and TRBJ2-7; no definite D call. Per the germline V gene, CDR1 is MNHEY and CDR2 is SMNVEV (reference sequence). The length of the CDR3 is 11 residues. The ends were cut back, 6 bases at V and 6 bases at J, with 9 bases in the middle. CDR3 nucleotide sequence: TGTGCCAGCAGCGACTTTAGCGAGCAGTACTTC. This codes for CASSDFSEQYF.

The gene calls are TRBV6-5 and TRBJ2-1, with 8 bases matching TRBD2. Germline V gene sequence: CDR1 MNHEY, CDR2 SVGAGI. CDR3 length: 14 residues. Trimming removed 0 bases from V and 15 bases from J; junction bases left unmatched: 10. The CDR3 sequence is CASSYSSASGYLFF. The CDR3 region has the DNA TGTGCCAGCAGTTACTCGAGCGCTAGCGGGTATCTGTTCTTC.

The CDR3 sequence: CASRGLGNEKLFF. CDR3 coding DNA: TGTGCCAGCAGGGGACTGGGTAATGAAAAACTGTTTTTT. This chain uses TRBV7-9 with TRBJ1-4, with a weak D call TRBD1 (5 bases). V was shortened by 6 bases and J by 4 bases, with 9 bases between the two germline ends. Per germline, CDR1 SEHNR and CDR2 FQNEAQ (reference sequence). The CDR3 runs 13 residues.

This chain joins TRBV6-5 and TRBJ2-5, with D hard to call. Germline V gives CDR1 MNHEY, CDR2 SVGAGI. The CDR3 is 13 residues long. V dropped 0 bases and J dropped 2 bases, with 4 bases sitting between them. The CDR3 region has the DNA TGTGCCAGCAGTTACTCTAGACAAGAGACCCAGTACTTC. Protein product: CASSYSRQETQYF.

This chain joins TRBV28 and TRBJ1-4; 8 nucleotides align to TRBD1. J lost 11 bases, V lost 3 bases, and 8 bases had no gene match. The CDR3 contains 14 residues. CDR1 and CDR2 from the germline V gene are MDHEN and SYDVKM. Here the CDR3 reads CASSFPGGAGKLFF. Written as DNA, the CDR3 is TGTGCCAGCAGTTTCCCAGGGGGCGCGGGGAAACTGTTTTTT.

V is TRBV28 and J is TRBJ2-2; tentative D call: TRBD2 (6 bases). V lost 7 bases and J lost 7, with 16 bases in between. Germline CDR1 reads MDHEN; CDR2 reads SYDVKM. This CDR3 region has 14 residues. This CDR3 reads CASTPFWGDGELFF. As DNA, the CDR3 is TGTGCCAGCACTCCCTTCTGGGGGGACGGGGAGCTGTTTTTT.

This clone was detected once. The chain is built from TRBV4-1 and TRBJ2-1, with 10 bases fitting TRBD2. The CDR3 loop spans 18 amino acids. V gave up 0 bases and J gave up 6 bases; unmatched junction bases: 11. Germline-derived CDR1 and CDR2 are MGHRA and YSYEKL. The CDR3 protein is CASSQEPSGGPLLNEQFF. The DNA of the CDR3 is TGCGCCAGCAGCCAAGAACCTAGCGGGGGCCCCCTTCTCAATGAGCAGTTCTTC.

The chain carries TRBV19 and TRBJ2-7; possibly TRBD1 for D (5 bases). V was shortened by 2 bases and J by 5 bases, with 10 bases between the two germline ends. The CDR3 runs to 13 residues. Germline CDR1 reads LNHDA; CDR2 reads SQIVND (reference sequence). CDR3 region: CASSIQGGNEQYF. The CDR3 DNA reads as TGTGCCAGTAGTATACAGGGTGGGAACGAGCAGTACTTC. Complete variable domain (other parts from reference TRBV19 and TRBJ2-7): DGGITQSPKYLFRKEGQNVTLSCEQNLNHDAMYWYRQDPGQGLRLIYYSQIVNDFQKGDIAEGYSVSREKKESFPLTVTSAQKNPTAFYLCASSIQGGNEQYFGPGTRLTVT.

This rearrangement joins TRBV30 to TRBJ2-3, with 10 nucleotides matching TRBD2. This CDR3 contains 16 residues. The germline gives CDR1 GTSNPN, CDR2 SVGIG (reference sequence). V was clipped by 0 bases and J by 2 bases; unmatched bases: 5. The CDR3 coding sequence is TGTGCCTGGAGTGTCGCTACTAGCGGGGACACAGATACGCAGTATTTT. Its translation is CAWSVATSGDTDTQYF.

J is TRBJ2-3 and V is TRBV30; 8 nucleotides align to TRBD1. The germline gives CDR1 GTSNPN, CDR2 SVGIG (reference sequence). V gave up 3 bases and J gave up 1 base; unmatched junction bases: 6. The CDR3 sequence is 15 residues long. The CDR3 spells CAWSQGARGTDTQYF. The CDR3 DNA sequence: TGTGCCTGGAGCCAGGGGGCGCGAGGCACAGATACGCAGTATTTT.

The V gene is TRBV19, the J gene TRBJ1-6; 10 bases line up with TRBD1. Germline V gene lookup returns CDR1 LNHDA and CDR2 SQIVND (reference sequence). This CDR3 has 14 amino acids. V lost 5 bases, J lost 10 bases, and 5 bases stayed unmatched. The CDR3 here is CASSRGQGSSPLHF. The CDR3 DNA follows: TGTGCCAGTAGTCGGGGACAGGGGTCGTCACCCCTCCACTTT.

This clone has a single count. The sample carries other DNA sequences with the same CDR3. Here the CDR3 reads CAWSVGGDGGYTF. The CDR3 DNA sequence: TGTGCCTGGAGTGTAGGGGGGGATGGAGGCTACACCTTC. The chain couples TRBV30 to TRBJ1-2; D may be TRBD1 (6 bases). Germline CDR1 and CDR2: GTSNPN and SVGIG (reference sequence). The CDR3 covers 13 residues. V dropped 0 bases and J dropped 8 bases, with 13 bases sitting between them.

The chain carries TRBV19 and TRBJ2-1, with D maybe TRBD2 (6 bases). Germline loops: CDR1 LNHDA, CDR2 SQIVND (reference sequence). The CDR3 extends over 13 amino acids. The V and J ends lost 8 bases and 7 bases respectively, with 15 bases between them. This CDR3 reads CASGTFGGNEQFF. The CDR3 DNA sequence: TGTGCCAGTGGGACGTTTGGAGGGAATGAGCAGTTCTTC. Based on the CDR3 plus reference TRBV19 and TRBJ2-1, the full variable domain is DGGITQSPKYLFRKEGQNVTLSCEQNLNHDAMYWYRQDPGQGLRLIYYSQIVNDFQKGDIAEGYSVSREKKESFPLTVTSAQKNPTAFYLCASGTFGGNEQFFGPGTRLTVL.

The chain carries TRBV7-9 and TRBJ1-1; perhaps TRBD1 as D (5 bases). V shed 1 base and J shed 4 bases, with 7 bases lying between them. The CDR3 has 13 residues. CDR1 and CDR2 (germline): SEHNR, FQNEAQ (reference sequence). The CDR3 reads CASSLGGSTEAFF. The CDR3 DNA reads as TGTGCCAGCAGCTTAGGGGGCTCCACTGAAGCTTTCTTT.

The rearrangement joins TRBV23-1 to TRBJ2-7; weak D call: TRBD1 (5 bases). TRBV23-1 is an ORF, with its function uncertain. V shed 9 bases and J shed 1 base, with 19 bases lying between them. The CDR3 totals 15 residues. CDR3 protein: CARSTRYRPSYEQYF. Written as DNA, the CDR3 is TGCGCCAGGAGTACCCGCTACAGGCCGTCCTACGAGCAGTACTTC.

For the CDR3, the DNA is TGTGCCAGCAGCCTCACGAGCGGGGGCGGTTATGCTGGGGCCAACGTCCTGACTTTC. Amino acid sequence: CASSLTSGGGYAGANVLTF. V usage is TRBV7-9 and J usage is TRBJ2-6; the match to TRBD2 covers 8 bases. The CDR3 runs 19 residues. From germline, CDR1 is SEHNR and CDR2 FQNEAQ (reference sequence). The V segment lost 5 bases and the J segment 2 bases; nucleotides outside the gene matches: 14.

This chain links TRBV9 with TRBJ1-1; D ambiguous. The germline V gene has CDR1 SGDLS and CDR2 YYNGEE. The V end lost 0 bases, the J end lost 3 bases, and 6 bases lay between the germline ends. The CDR3 runs 13 residues. The CDR3 sequence is CASSVESDTEAFF. The CDR3, as DNA: TGTGCCAGCAGCGTAGAATCGGACACTGAAGCTTTCTTT. The whole variable domain, remainder taken from reference TRBV9 and TRBJ1-1, is DSGVTQTPKHLITATGQRVTLRCSPRSGDLSVYWYQQSLDQGLQFLIQYYNGEERAKGNILERFSAQQFPDLHSELNLSSLELGDSALYFCASSVESDTEAFFGQGTRLTVV.

The chain is built from TRBV5-1 and TRBJ2-3; the D is unclear. Germline lookup yields CDR1 SGHRS and CDR2 YFSETQ. V dropped 4 bases and J dropped 1 base, with 10 bases sitting between them. CDR3 length: 14 residues. Written as DNA, the CDR3 is TGCGCCAGCAGCCCCGAGGCGGGCACAGATACGCAGTATTTT. Protein sequence: CASSPEAGTDTQYF.